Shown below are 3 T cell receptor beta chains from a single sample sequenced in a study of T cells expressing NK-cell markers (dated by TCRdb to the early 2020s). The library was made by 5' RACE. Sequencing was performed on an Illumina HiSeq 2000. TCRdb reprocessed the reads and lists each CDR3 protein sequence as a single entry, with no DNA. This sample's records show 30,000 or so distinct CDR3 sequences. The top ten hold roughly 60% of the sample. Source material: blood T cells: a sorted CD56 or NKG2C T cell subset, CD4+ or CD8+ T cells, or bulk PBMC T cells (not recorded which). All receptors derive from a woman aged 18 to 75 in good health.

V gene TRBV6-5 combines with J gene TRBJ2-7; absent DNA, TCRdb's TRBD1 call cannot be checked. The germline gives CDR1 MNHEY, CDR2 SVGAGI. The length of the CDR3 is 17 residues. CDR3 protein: CASSYSQLGPLSYEQYF.

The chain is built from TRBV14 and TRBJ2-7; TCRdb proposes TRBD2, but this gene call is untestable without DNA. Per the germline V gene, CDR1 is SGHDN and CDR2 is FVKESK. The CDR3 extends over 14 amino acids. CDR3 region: CASSQGLAIYEQYF.

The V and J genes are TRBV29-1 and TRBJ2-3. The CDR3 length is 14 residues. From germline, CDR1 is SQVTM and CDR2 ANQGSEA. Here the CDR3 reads CSVEWGIGTDTQYF.